Reported below is one T cell receptor beta chain. The record originates from a study of blood T cell repertoires in COVID-19. Authors' processing steps: Scientists estimated how many nucleated cells there were by amplifying reference gene primers. Using immunoSEQ multiplex PCR, the repertoire was profiled, and TCRdb retains in-frame clones only, with some absent. For V, J and clone size, that table is used; D and trimming come from the DNA. The sample has 150,000 to 200,000 clones; over 90% are singletons. Sample: peripheral blood. The origin of this receptor is a woman in her sixties with COVID-19, enrolled during active disease.

This chain's CDR3 is CASSLRGPQHF. In DNA, the CDR3 is TGTGCCAGTAGTCTACGGGGGCCCCAGCATTTT. The chain is built from TRBV19 and TRBJ1-5, with D uncertain. Germline V gene sequence: CDR1 LNHDA, CDR2 SQIVND (reference sequence). This CDR3 contains 11 residues. Trimming shortened V by 5 bases and J by 9 bases, and 8 bases separated the two germline ends.